This entry is about one TCR beta chain. TCRdb reprocessed the RT-PCR reads with MiXCR, giving one entry per CDR3 protein. Here the sample spans more than 550,000 distinct CDR3 sequences, 14% being singletons. The CDR3 totals 16 residues. Germline loops: CDR1 SGDLS, CDR2 YYNGEE. J was trimmed by 2 bases and V by 4 bases; bases with no gene match: 10. The rearrangement links TRBV9 to TRBJ1-2, with TRBD1 matching 8 bases. The sequence derives from a female donor in good health, serving as a healthy control. The source material was memory CD4+ T cells from blood. The CDR3 reads CASSPRVAGGNYGYTF. Here the CDR3 DNA reads TGTGCCAGCAGCCCACGGGTGGCAGGGGGCAACTATGGCTACACCTTC. Combining the CDR3 with reference TRBV9 and TRBJ1-2 gives the whole variable domain DSGVTQTPKHLITATGQRVTLRCSPRSGDLSVYWYQQSLDQGLQFLIQYYNGEERAKGNILERFSAQQFPDLHSELNLSSLELGDSALYFCASSPRVAGGNYGYTFGSGTRLTVV.